Each of the 15 T cell receptor beta chains below was sequenced from the same sample in a study of identical twins. TCRdb reanalysed the 5' RACE reads using MiXCR and keeps one entry per CDR3 protein. Altogether hundreds of thousands of distinct CDR3 sequences are present, 21% being singletons, with the ten largest covering roughly 4%. The data were also submitted as part of a second study, on T cells expressing NK-cell markers.

Sequencing input: PBMCs. These receptors all come from a woman aged 18-29 years in good health.

V and J are TRBV3-1 and TRBJ2-3; perhaps D is TRBD1 or TRBD2 (5 bases each). The V and J ends lost 0 bases and 0 bases respectively, with 10 bases between them. The CDR3 has 16 residues. Germline V CDR1 and CDR2: LGHDT, YNNKEL (reference sequence). This CDR3 is CASSQDRGGSTDTQYF. In DNA, the CDR3 is TGTGCCAGCAGCCAAGATCGGGGCGGGAGCACAGATACGCAGTATTTT.

In this sample, this clonotype turned up many times. The V gene is TRBV20-1, the J gene TRBJ1-4; D gene uncertain. Trimming pared 6 bases from V and 8 bases from J, leaving 13 bases between. Germline V gene data show CDR1 as DFQATT and CDR2 as SNEGSKA (reference sequence). The CDR3 is 12 amino acids. CDR3 sequence (DNA): TGCAGTGCCAACACGGACGTAGAAAAACTGTTTTTT. It is translated as CSANTDVEKLFF.

The chain uses TRBV29-1 and TRBJ1-4; D is undetermined. The germline V and J ends were trimmed by 8 bases and 8 bases, with 15 bases remaining between them. The CDR3 has 12 residues. Germline values: CDR1 SQVTM, CDR2 ANQGSEA. This CDR3 is CSKRDPDEKLFF. CDR3 bases: TGCAGCAAGCGCGACCCAGACGAAAAACTGTTTTTT.

The chain couples TRBV20-1 to TRBJ1-5; maybe TRBD1 (5 bases). With 4 bases removed from V and 6 bases from J, the gap between germline ends came to 13 bases. The length of the CDR3 is 13 residues. Germline values: CDR1 DFQATT, CDR2 SNEGSKA (reference sequence). The CDR3 DNA reads as TGCAGTGCTACCTCGCAGGGCAGTCAGCCCCAGCATTTT. Its protein product is CSATSQGSQPQHF.

This clonotype has ten or more counts. The chain carries TRBV5-1 and TRBJ1-1, with D perhaps matching TRBD1 (5 bases). CDR3 length equals 13 residues. The germline V gene has CDR1 SGHRS and CDR2 YFSETQ. V was clipped by 4 bases and J by 2 bases, with 9 bases between them. Here the CDR3 DNA reads TGCGCCAGCAGCGCGACAGTAAACACTGAAGCTTTCTTT. It is translated as CASSATVNTEAFF.

The sample holds a few counts of this clonotype. The chain employs TRBV5-1 and TRBJ2-3; D gene ambiguous. V gave up 5 bases and J gave up 3 bases, with 13 bases separating them. CDR3 length: 14 residues. Germline lookup yields CDR1 SGHRS and CDR2 YFSETQ. CDR3 DNA: TGCGCCAGCAGTCTAGGAGCAGAAACAGATACGCAGTATTTT. It encodes CASSLGAETDTQYF.

This clonotype was seen a handful of times. The chain is built from TRBV12-3 or TRBV12-4 and TRBJ2-2; D is perhaps TRBD2 (6 bases). The CDR3 loop spans 15 amino acids. The ends were cut back, 5 bases at V and 1 base at J, with 11 bases in the middle. For the CDR3, the DNA is TGTGCCAGCAGTCGGGACTTCCTGAACACCGGGGAGCTGTTTTTT. This gives the protein CASSRDFLNTGELFF.

V gene TRBV13 combines with J gene TRBJ1-2; D not certain. Trimming took 1 base from V and 4 from J, leaving 10 bases between them. Germline CDR1 PRHDT, CDR2 FYEKMQ (reference sequence). This CDR3 has 14 amino acids. CDR3 DNA: TGTGCCAGCAGCTTAGCGTCAGCGGGCTATGGCTACACCTTC. Its translation is CASSLASAGYGYTF.

The chain carries TRBV20-1 and TRBJ2-3, with TRBD2 matching over 11 bases. CDR1 and CDR2 (germline): DFQATT, SNEGSKA (reference sequence). With 5 bases clipped from V and 2 bases from J, the junction kept 6 bases outside the gene matches. CDR3 length: 15 residues. The CDR3 sequence is CSAGTTSGDTDTQYF. Here the CDR3 DNA reads TGCAGTGCTGGGACGACTAGCGGGGACACAGATACGCAGTATTTT.

This clonotype came up a few times. The rearrangement uses TRBV12-3 or TRBV12-4 and TRBJ1-2, with TRBD1 identical over 11 bases. This CDR3 has 13 amino acids. Trimming at V came to 8 bases and at J to 7 bases, leaving 6 bases not matched to a gene. This CDR3 is CASGGQGAGGYTF. The CDR3 bases are TGTGCCAGCGGAGGACAGGGGGCAGGTGGCTACACCTTC.

The chain uses TRBV7-2 and TRBJ2-7, with D unresolved. Germline CDR1 is SGHTA and CDR2 is FQGNSA. Trimming took off 1 base at V and 4 bases at J, with 8 bases between the two ends. CDR3 length: 13 residues. The CDR3 loop is CASSLEGLYEQYF. CDR3 coding DNA: TGTGCCAGCAGCTTAGAAGGGCTTTACGAGCAGTACTTC.

This clonotype has a count of ten or more. The chain has TRBV5-1 and TRBJ1-1; D is undetermined. The CDR3 is 14 amino acids. Germline V gene sequence: CDR1 SGHRS, CDR2 YFSETQ. V was pared by 4 bases and J by 2 bases, with 12 bases between. CDR3 nucleotides: TGCGCCAGCAGCGCTCTAGGATATAACACTGAAGCTTTCTTT. It encodes CASSALGYNTEAFF.

This clonotype has only a few counts. The V call is TRBV20-1, the J call TRBJ1-1; the D is unclear. Trimming took 7 bases from V and 1 from J, leaving 19 bases between them. CDR3 length equals 15 residues. CDR1 and CDR2 (germline): DFQATT, SNEGSKA (reference sequence). The CDR3 loop is CSGLDSQGGNTEAFF. The DNA for the CDR3 is TGCAGTGGTTTGGACTCACAAGGAGGGAACACTGAAGCTTTCTTT.

The gene calls are TRBV20-1 and TRBJ2-2, with TRBD1 matching over 11 bases. The CDR3 has 17 residues. V lost 7 bases and J lost 0; bases outside the gene matches: 10. Germline values: CDR1 DFQATT, CDR2 SNEGSKA (reference sequence). The chain's CDR3 is CSVTAGTGGPNTGELFF. The DNA of the CDR3 is TGCAGTGTAACGGCTGGGACAGGGGGACCGAACACCGGGGAGCTGTTTTTT.

This rearrangement joins TRBV9 to TRBJ1-4; D is undetermined. The CDR3 is 15 amino acids. Germline CDR1 reads SGDLS; CDR2 reads YYNGEE. Trimming took off 3 bases at V and 0 bases at J, with 9 bases between the two ends. CDR3 in DNA: TGTGCCAGCAGCGAGGGAGTTTCAACTAATGAAAAACTGTTTTTT. It specifies CASSEGVSTNEKLFF.